Below, one TCR beta chain is given with its context. Profiling relied on immunoSEQ multiplex PCR, and the TCRdb table lists in-frame clones only, not all of them. The sample has 100,000 to 150,000 clones; around 90% are singletons. The data derive from a study of control samples from healthy donors and cancer patients. This CDR3 spans 14 amino acids. V was pared by 7 bases and J by 8 bases, with 9 bases of the junction left unmatched. The V gene's germline CDR1 is SGHVS and CDR2 FQNEAQ. Specimen: blood. The clonotype originates from a young man in good health. This chain uses TRBV7-8 with TRBJ2-1, with 9 bases matching TRBD2. The CDR3 region is CASIHQGLAYEQFF. Written as DNA, the CDR3 is TGTGCCAGCATTCACCAGGGACTAGCATATGAGCAGTTCTTC.